Listed here are 23 T cell receptor beta chains from one sample, sequenced in a study of response to subunit inactivated influenza vaccine. TCRdb processed the RT-PCR reads anew with MiXCR; each CDR3 protein has one entry. The sample lists roughly 540,000 distinct CDR3 sequences, 20% to 25% occurring once. This same sample was also part of a study on T cells expressing NK-cell markers. That paper notes: For TCR beta, cDNA was produced by 5'RACE template switching with UMIs.

The sequenced sample was CD4+ T cells sorted from PBMCs, obtained approximately 12 days after vaccination. The receptors were sampled from a man aged 45-65 years who received an inactivated influenza vaccine.

The J gene is TRBJ2-5, the V gene TRBV29-1, with D tentatively TRBD1 (6 bases). Trimming stripped 7 bases from V and 5 bases from J, with 17 bases between. This CDR3 contains 13 residues. Germline CDR1 reads SQVTM; CDR2 reads ANQGSEA. CDR3 in amino acids: CSAKDSSIETQYF. In nucleotides, the CDR3 is TGCAGCGCCAAGGACAGCAGTATCGAGACCCAGTACTTC.

This chain links TRBV28 with TRBJ2-5; D possibly corresponds to TRBD2 (6 bases). CDR1 MDHEN and CDR2 SYDVKM come from the germline V gene. The CDR3 spans 13 residues. The germline V and J ends were trimmed by 7 bases and 0 bases, with 9 bases remaining between them. Written as DNA, the CDR3 is TGTGCCAGCACTAGCGACAACCAAGAGACCCAGTACTTC. This gives the protein CASTSDNQETQYF.

The gene calls are TRBV11-2 and TRBJ1-1, with D perhaps TRBD1 (6 bases). The V end lost 8 bases, the J end lost 1 base, and 11 bases lay between the germline ends. Germline values: CDR1 SGHAT, CDR2 FQNNGV. The CDR3 consists of 13 residues. The CDR3 loop reads CASALQGNTEAFF. Written as DNA, the CDR3 is TGTGCCAGCGCCTTACAGGGGAACACTGAAGCTTTCTTT.

This clonotype was seen many times. The rearrangement uses TRBV11-2 and TRBJ2-1; D is tentatively TRBD1 or TRBD2 (6 bases each). This CDR3 is built from 15 residues. The V gene lost 5 bases and the J gene lost 3 bases, with 14 bases spanning the gap. Germline CDR1 SGHAT, CDR2 FQNNGV. The DNA for the CDR3 is TGTGCCAGCAGCGCCAGCCGGGGGCTCTACAATGAGCAGTTCTTC. It is translated as CASSASRGLYNEQFF.

The gene calls are TRBV28 and TRBJ2-3; 7 bases fit TRBD1. The ends lost 3 bases at V and 5 bases at J; junction bases unmatched: 8. CDR3 length: 15 amino acids. Germline values: CDR1 MDHEN, CDR2 SYDVKM. CDR3 in amino acids: CASSFRLDRVDTQYF. The CDR3 region has the DNA TGTGCCAGCAGTTTTCGGCTAGACAGGGTAGATACGCAGTATTTT.

This clonotype was detected only a few times. V usage is TRBV4-2 and J usage is TRBJ2-1, with 11 bases lining up with TRBD1. The ends lost 4 bases at V and 8 bases at J; junction bases unmatched: 10. This CDR3 spans 16 amino acids. Germline V lookup: CDR1 LGHNA, CDR2 YNFKEQ. CDR3 amino acids: CASSPPSGQGAYEQFF. The CDR3 DNA is TGTGCCAGCAGCCCGCCGTCCGGACAGGGGGCCTATGAGCAGTTCTTC.

This clonotype has more than one count but fewer than ten. The rearrangement joins TRBV5-1 to TRBJ2-7; TRBD1 matches at 9 bases. CDR3 length equals 17 residues. Germline V gene sequence: CDR1 SGHRS, CDR2 YFSETQ. Trimming removed 5 bases from V and 2 bases from J; junction bases left unmatched: 14. The CDR3 DNA sequence: TGCGCCAGCAGAAGGTGGACAGGGGAGGAACCCACCTACGAGCAGTACTTC. Amino acid sequence: CASRRWTGEEPTYEQYF.

This clonotype was detected many times. This sequence joins TRBV27 and TRBJ1-1; tentative D call: TRBD1 (5 bases). V gave up 6 bases and J gave up 1 base, with 21 bases separating them. Germline V gene lookup returns CDR1 MNHEY and CDR2 SMNVEV (reference sequence). The CDR3 sequence is 17 residues long. CDR3 sequence reads: CASSPHARGRWNTEAFF. CDR3 nucleotides: TGTGCCAGCAGCCCCCACGCGAGGGGCCGATGGAACACTGAAGCTTTCTTT.

This clonotype was detected a few times. The chain employs TRBV20-1 and TRBJ2-7; 7 nucleotides match TRBD2. V lost 3 bases to trimming and J lost 3 bases; unmatched junction nucleotides: 11. The CDR3 totals 15 residues. Per germline, CDR1 DFQATT and CDR2 SNEGSKA (reference sequence). The chain's CDR3 is CSASDPRAGNYEQYF. The CDR3, as DNA: TGCAGTGCTAGCGATCCGCGAGCGGGAAACTACGAGCAGTACTTC.

The CDR3 region is CASSYYRGDEQFF. CDR3 in DNA: TGTGCCAGCAGTTACTACAGGGGCGATGAGCAGTTCTTC. The V and J genes are TRBV6-6 and TRBJ2-1; TRBD1 aligns across 7 bases. Trimming at V came to 1 base and at J to 8 bases, leaving 2 bases not matched to a gene. Germline-derived CDR1 and CDR2 are MNHNY and SVGAGI (reference sequence). The CDR3 contains 13 residues.

This clonotype has just a few counts. This chain joins TRBV20-1 and TRBJ2-2, with TRBD2 identical over 7 bases. The CDR3 has 16 residues. Trimming cost V 0 bases and J 5 bases; bases outside gene matches: 9. Per germline, CDR1 DFQATT and CDR2 SNEGSKA (reference sequence). This CDR3 is CSARDVTGGRTGELFF. In DNA, the CDR3 is TGCAGTGCTAGAGATGTAACCGGGGGGAGAACCGGGGAGCTGTTTTTT.

This clonotype was detected only a few times. CDR3 residues: CASSRILAGGQKNIQYF. Written as DNA, the CDR3 is TGCGCCAGCAGCCGTATACTAGCGGGGGGGCAAAAAAACATTCAGTACTTC. This chain uses TRBV4-1 with TRBJ2-4, with 13 nucleotides matching TRBD2. The CDR3 spans 17 residues. Trimming cost V 4 bases and J 4 bases; bases outside gene matches: 7. The germline gives CDR1 MGHRA, CDR2 YSYEKL.

This clonotype occurred a few times. The V call is TRBV12-3 or TRBV12-4, the J call TRBJ2-4, with 9 bases matching TRBD1. J gave up 5 bases and V 1 base, and 6 bases lay outside the gene matches. This CDR3 spans 16 amino acids. CDR3 in DNA: TGTGCCAGCAGTTTAGGGACAGGGGCCTGGGAAAACATTCAGTACTTC. This codes for CASSLGTGAWENIQYF.

The chain combines TRBV29-1 with TRBJ2-4; D perhaps matches TRBD1 (6 bases). The germline V and J ends were trimmed by 8 bases and 0 bases, with 17 bases remaining between them. Germline loops: CDR1 SQVTM, CDR2 ANQGSEA. The CDR3 totals 15 residues. CDR3 coding DNA: TGCAGCCCCGCACGGGGACACTTAGCCAAAAACATTCAGTACTTC. Translating it yields CSPARGHLAKNIQYF. Full variable domain (missing parts from reference TRBV29-1 and TRBJ2-4): SAVISQKPSRDICQRGTSLTIQCQVDSQVTMMFWYRQQPGQSLTLIATANQGSEATYESGFVIDKFPISRPNLTFSTLTVSNMSPEDSSIYLCSPARGHLAKNIQYFGAGTRLSVL.

This clonotype was detected a few times. The V call is TRBV5-1, the J call TRBJ2-1; D assignment may be TRBD1 or TRBD2 (6 bases each). The germline gives CDR1 SGHRS, CDR2 YFSETQ. The CDR3 has 15 residues. Trimming stripped 1 base from V and 8 bases from J, with 16 bases between. The CDR3 DNA reads as TGCGCCAGCAGCTTGCGGTCGGGGGCTGAAGATGAGCAGTTCTTC. Its protein is CASSLRSGAEDEQFF.

A word on this clonotype: A much bigger clone sits one base away, suggesting this may be a read error. The V call is TRBV7-9, the J call TRBJ2-7; 9 nucleotides line up with TRBD1. The CDR3 runs 15 residues. Germline loops: CDR1 SEHNR, CDR2 FQNEAQ (reference sequence). V lost 9 bases to trimming and J lost 0 bases; unmatched junction nucleotides: 9. The CDR3 sequence: CARSPGQGSSYEQYF. Here the CDR3 DNA reads TGTGCCAGAAGCCCGGGACAGGGAAGCTCCTACGAGCAGTACTTC.

The chain is built from TRBV9 and TRBJ2-5; D tentatively reads TRBD1 or TRBD2 (6 bases each). Germline V gene sequence: CDR1 SGDLS, CDR2 YYNGEE. The V end was cut by 0 bases, the J end by 3 bases, with 12 bases between. There are 15 residues in the CDR3. This CDR3 reads CASSVGNRGEETQYF. The CDR3 coding sequence is TGTGCCAGCAGCGTAGGAAATAGGGGGGAAGAGACCCAGTACTTC.

This clonotype was recorded a few times. Written as DNA, the CDR3 is TGCAGTGCTAAGTGGTTAGCGGCCAACACAGATACGCAGTATTTT. Protein product: CSAKWLAANTDTQYF. The chain is built from TRBV20-1 and TRBJ2-3; TRBD2 is a possible D gene (6 bases). In germline, CDR1 is DFQATT, CDR2 SNEGSKA (reference sequence). V was trimmed by 4 bases and J by 2 bases, leaving 16 bases between them. This CDR3 region has 15 residues.

Only a few counts were recorded for this clonotype. The chain couples TRBV5-1 to TRBJ2-3; maybe TRBD1 (5 bases). Germline CDR1 SGHRS, CDR2 YFSETQ. CDR3 length: 15 residues. Trimming removed 4 bases from V and 2 bases from J, with 14 bases in between. The CDR3 DNA reads TGCGCCAGCAGCCTAAATCCAGGGTACACAGATACGCAGTATTTT. Amino acid sequence: CASSLNPGYTDTQYF.

This clonotype appeared a few times. V usage is TRBV4-1 and J usage is TRBJ2-5; D ambiguous. The germline V and J ends were trimmed by 2 bases and 5 bases, with 12 bases remaining between them. CDR3 size: 14 residues. The germline CDR1 and CDR2 sequences are MGHRA and YSYEKL. CDR3 nucleotide sequence: TGCGCCAGCAGCCAACGGCCTAGGTCGGAGACCCAGTACTTC. Translation: CASSQRPRSETQYF.

This clonotype has a handful of counts. The chain links TRBV28 to TRBJ1-2; TRBD1 agrees at 9 bases. CDR1 is MDHEN, CDR2 SYDVKM, per germline. This CDR3 is 15 amino acids long. V lost 6 bases and J lost 1; bases outside the gene matches: 6. The CDR3 coding sequence is TGTGCCAGCAGAGCAGGGACAGGGAGTAACTATGGCTACACCTTC. Its protein product is CASRAGTGSNYGYTF.

This clonotype was seen a handful of times. The rearrangement links TRBV4-2 to TRBJ2-5; TRBD1 is a possible D gene (6 bases). CDR3 size: 14 residues. Germline CDR1 and CDR2: LGHNA and YNFKEQ. Trimming removed 5 bases at V and 1 base at J, with 11 bases between. The CDR3 loop reads CASSSTGPQETQYF. CDR3 DNA: TGTGCCAGCAGCAGTACAGGGCCCCAAGAGACCCAGTACTTC.

This clonotype was seen a few times. The rearrangement links TRBV20-1 to TRBJ2-7; 8 positions match TRBD1. V shed 6 bases, J shed 3 bases, and the junction held 10 bases outside the gene matches. CDR1 is DFQATT and CDR2 is SNEGSKA in the germline V gene (reference sequence). The CDR3 has 14 residues. CDR3 DNA: TGCAGTGCCCATTCCGACAGGGGCAACTACGAGCAGTACTTC. As protein: CSAHSDRGNYEQYF.